This T cell receptor (beta chain) derives from a study of human T cells and chemical hapten exposure. Study results and limitations: Expanded TCRs showed more large CDR3 clusters than pre-sensitization or healthy control sets.

Sample time point: patch test 1, 2 weeks after DPC sensitization. Treatment reported: therapeutic diphenylcyclopropenone sensitization with weekly scalp DPC. Samples of blood were obtained prior to the application of each patch test. The donor pool consisted of alopecia patients aged 18 to 70 years, considered suitable for DPC. This CDR3 region has 15 residues. Germline V gene data show CDR1 as SEHNR and CDR2 as FQNEAQ (reference sequence). V dropped 5 bases and J dropped 0 bases, with 10 bases sitting between them. Turning to this clonotype: What it recognizes is unknown.

MiXCR, run by TCRdb on the RACE reads, gives a single entry per CDR3 protein. The sample records 380,000 or so distinct CDR3 sequences, roughly 5% being singletons. This sequence was found in a woman aged 45-65 years with alopecia areata. Some clones in this sample may be carry-over from other donors' samples. This sample comprised whole blood, obtained in connection with sensitization to the hapten diphenylcyclopropenone (DPC). The chain has TRBV7-9 and TRBJ1-4; no clear D. The CDR3 coding sequence is TGTGCCAGCAGCCCTGCGTGGCCAACTAATGAAAAACTGTTTTTT. Translation: CASSPAWPTNEKLFF.